These 24 T cell receptor beta chains originate from one sample sequenced in a study of CD8+CD57+ T cells in acquired aplastic anemia. Genomic DNA provided the template from which TCR beta VDJ and CDR3 profiles were obtained. TCRdb reprocessed the reads via MiXCR and lists one record per CDR3 protein. This table holds a few hundred thousand distinct CDR3 sequences, around 33% found once. Patients chosen for sequencing had shown CD8+CD57+ cell expansion by flow cytometry. The sequencing sample was made of sorted CD4+, CD8+, or CD8+CD57+ T cells (not recorded which) from PBMCs. These receptors originate from a human donor with aplastic anemia.

The chain couples TRBV10-3 to TRBJ1-1, with 10 bases matching TRBD1. V was pared by 5 bases and J by 6 bases, with 6 bases of the junction left unmatched. Germline V lookup: CDR1 ENHRY, CDR2 SYGVKD. This CDR3 has 14 amino acids. In DNA, the CDR3 is TGTGCCATCAGTCGGGACAGGGGAGACGCTGAAGCTTTCTTT. Its translation: CAISRDRGDAEAFF.

This clonotype appeared many times. In nucleotides, the CDR3 is TGTGCCAGCAGCACGCCGGACAGACGGAGTCGGTCACCCCTCCACTTT. Its protein product is CASSTPDRRSRSPLHF. J is TRBJ1-6 and V is TRBV6-1; tentatively, D is TRBD1 (6 bases). Germline CDR1 is MNHNS and CDR2 is SASEGT. The CDR3 is 16 residues long. Trimming removed 6 bases from V and 10 bases from J, with 22 bases in between.

This rearrangement joins TRBV5-1 to TRBJ2-5; D is possibly TRBD1 (6 bases). V was clipped by 4 bases and J by 2 bases, with 12 bases between them. The CDR3 sequence is 14 residues long. The germline V gene has CDR1 SGHRS and CDR2 YFSETQ. The CDR3 sequence is CASSPDGQQETQYF. The CDR3 region has the DNA TGCGCCAGCAGCCCGGACGGACAGCAAGAGACCCAGTACTTC. The whole variable domain, filled in from reference TRBV5-1 and TRBJ2-5, reads KAGVTQTPRYLIKTRGQQVTLSCSPISGHRSVSWYQQTPGQGLQFLFEYFSETQRNKGNFPGRFSGRQFSNSRSEMNVSTLELGDSALYLCASSPDGQQETQYFGPGTRLLVL.

This clonotype was picked up many times. This chain connects TRBV7-2 to TRBJ1-2, with D possibly being TRBD1 (6 bases). Trimming removed 4 bases from V and 5 bases from J, with 11 bases in between. CDR1 and CDR2 from the germline V gene are SGHTA and FQGNSA. The CDR3 has 13 residues. CDR3 in DNA: TGTGCCAGCAGCTCAATACAGGGTTATGGCTACACCTTC. Protein sequence: CASSSIQGYGYTF.

This clonotype was observed many times. The V gene is TRBV7-8, the J gene TRBJ1-4; D is ambiguous. This CDR3 is built from 13 residues. Looked up from germline, CDR1 is SGHVS and CDR2 is FQNEAQ. Trimming took 6 bases from V and 3 from J, leaving 8 bases between them. CDR3 in DNA: TGTGCCAGCAGTTCTGGATCTAATGAAAAACTGTTTTTT. This translates into CASSSGSNEKLFF.

This clonotype was found a few times. The rearrangement links TRBV5-1 to TRBJ1-2; no clear D. Germline V lookup: CDR1 SGHRS, CDR2 YFSETQ. The CDR3 has 13 amino acids. Trimming left V 5 bases short and J 4 bases short, with 12 bases between. The CDR3 DNA reads as TGCGCCAGCAGTTTAAGAGATGGCTATGGCTACACCTTC. It translates to CASSLRDGYGYTF.

The V and J genes are TRBV7-6 and TRBJ2-7; maybe TRBD2 (5 bases). CDR1 is SGHVS and CDR2 is FNYEAQ in the germline V gene. The CDR3 covers 14 residues. The ends were cut back, 5 bases at V and 2 bases at J, with 13 bases in the middle. The CDR3 protein is CASSLADGTYEQYF. CDR3 in DNA: TGTGCCAGCAGCCTGGCGGACGGGACCTACGAGCAGTACTTC.

In this sample, this clonotype turned up many times. V usage is TRBV10-1 and J usage is TRBJ2-7; 8 nucleotides match TRBD1. CDR3 length: 17 amino acids. Germline V gene lookup returns CDR1 WNHNN and CDR2 SYGVQD (reference sequence). The V segment lost 6 bases and the J segment 3 bases; nucleotides outside the gene matches: 16. This chain's CDR3 is CASSPTRTGRLGYEQYF. The CDR3 DNA follows: TGCGCCAGCAGCCCAACAAGGACAGGGCGCCTAGGCTACGAGCAGTACTTC.

The chain employs TRBV7-3 and TRBJ1-2; a weak D match, TRBD1 (5 bases). Trimming cost V 3 bases and J 5 bases, with 10 bases left between them. From germline, CDR1 is SGHTA and CDR2 FQGTGA. The CDR3 is 13 residues long. In DNA, the CDR3 is TGTGCCAGCAGCTTTGGGGGGTGTTATGGCTACACCTTC. Amino acids: CASSFGGCYGYTF.

The DNA for the CDR3 is TGTGCCAGTAGTATAGTGACCCTAGCGGGGGTAACAGATACGCAGTATTTT. It encodes CASSIVTLAGVTDTQYF. This sequence joins TRBV19 and TRBJ2-3; 10 nucleotides line up with TRBD2. Germline assignment: CDR1 LNHDA and CDR2 SQIVND (reference sequence). This CDR3 has 17 residues. V was pared by 1 base and J by 3 bases, with 7 bases of the junction left unmatched. Variable domain in full (rest from reference TRBV19 and TRBJ2-3): DGGITQSPKYLFRKEGQNVTLSCEQNLNHDAMYWYRQDPGQGLRLIYYSQIVNDFQKGDIAEGYSVSREKKESFPLTVTSAQKNPTAFYLCASSIVTLAGVTDTQYFGPGTRLTVL.

Of note for this clonotype: One end of the junction fails to match germline, which may point to a read error. V usage is TRBV15 and J usage is TRBJ2-1; the D gene is possibly TRBD1 (6 bases). Germline V gene sequence: CDR1 LNHNV, CDR2 YYDKDF (reference sequence). The CDR3 is 15 amino acids. The CDR3 protein is CASSRPGQDYNEQFF. CDR3 bases: TGTGCCAGCAGCCGCCCGGGACAAGACTACAATGAGCAGTTCTTC.

This clonotype was observed many times. V and J are TRBV7-6 and TRBJ1-2, with a weak D call TRBD1 (5 bases). The CDR3 has 13 amino acids. The germline V and J ends were trimmed by 5 bases and 8 bases, with 15 bases remaining between them. The V gene's germline CDR1 is SGHVS and CDR2 FNYEAQ. The CDR3 loop reads CASSKTGTGGYTF. Written as DNA, the CDR3 is TGTGCCAGCAGCAAAACCGGGACTGGGGGCTACACCTTC. The full variable domain, its missing parts supplied by reference TRBV7-6 and TRBJ1-2, is GAGVSQSPRYKVTKRGQDVALRCDPISGHVSLYWYRQALGQGPEFLTYFNYEAQQDKSGLPNDRFSAERPEGSISTLTIQRTEQRDSAMYRCASSKTGTGGYTFGSGTRLTVV.

This clonotype showed up just a few times. V and J are TRBV5-5 and TRBJ2-1; TRBD1 matches 9 bases. The junction had 12 bases not matched to a gene; V was cut back by 5 bases and J by 15 bases. The CDR3 totals 13 residues. Germline-derived CDR1 and CDR2 are SGHKS and YYEKEE (reference sequence). The CDR3 here is CASSVKRGQGPFF. Here the CDR3 DNA reads TGTGCCAGCAGTGTTAAAAGGGGACAGGGACCGTTCTTC.

J is TRBJ1-1 and V is TRBV29-1; D is unresolved. The CDR3 covers 13 residues. Germline CDR1 is SQVTM and CDR2 is ANQGSEA. Trimming took 1 base from V and 1 from J, leaving 7 bases between them. The CDR3 spells CSVEVVRNTEAFF. The CDR3 DNA follows: TGCAGCGTTGAAGTAGTCCGGAACACTGAAGCTTTCTTT.

The V and J genes are TRBV7-9 and TRBJ1-2; D gene unclear. CDR1 is SEHNR and CDR2 is FQNEAQ in the germline V gene (reference sequence). This CDR3 region has 11 residues. Trimming removed 6 bases at V and 8 bases at J, with 10 bases between. The CDR3 bases are TGTGCCAGCAGGCAAGGTTTCGGCTACACCTTC. It specifies CASRQGFGYTF.

This rearrangement joins TRBV25-1 to TRBJ2-1, with D possibly TRBD1 on 8 matching bases. V was trimmed by 1 base and J by 8 bases, leaving 12 bases between them. Germline CDR1 and CDR2: MGHDK and SYGVNS. This CDR3 contains 14 residues. Here the CDR3 DNA reads TGTGCCAGCAGTGAATTACAGGGGGGGGATGAGCAGTTCTTC. This gives the protein CASSELQGGDEQFF.

With respect to this clonotype: One base away lies a much larger clone, so this may be a sequencing read error. V gene TRBV7-3 combines with J gene TRBJ2-1; D is undetermined. CDR1 SGHTA and CDR2 FQGTGA come from the germline V gene. The CDR3 extends over 13 amino acids. In nucleotides, the CDR3 is TGTGCCAGCAGCTTAAGCCAGGTCAATGAGCAGCTCTTC. Its protein is CASSLSQVNEQLF.

This rearrangement joins TRBV14 to TRBJ2-1; D not certain. Trimming took off 4 bases at V and 10 bases at J, with 17 bases between the two ends. The germline CDR1 and CDR2 sequences are SGHDN and FVKESK. This CDR3 is 14 amino acids long. The CDR3 nucleotides read TGTGCCAGCAGCCCCACTTTGGGCGGAGCCGAGCAGTTCTTC. Encoded protein: CASSPTLGGAEQFF. The full variable domain, rest sourced from reference TRBV14 and TRBJ2-1, is EAGVTQFPSHSVIEKGQTVTLRCDPISGHDNLYWYRRVMGKEIKFLLHFVKESKQDESGMPNNRFLAERTGGTYSTLKVQPAELEDSGVYFCASSPTLGGAEQFFGPGTRLTVL.

This clonotype has at least ten counts. The chain uses TRBV5-1 and TRBJ2-7, with D perhaps matching TRBD1 (6 bases). The CDR3 is 14 residues long. V was shortened by 2 bases and J by 6 bases, with 15 bases between the two germline ends. Per the germline V gene, CDR1 is SGHRS and CDR2 is YFSETQ. The CDR3 sequence: CASSFSTGTGEQYF. CDR3 bases: TGCGCCAGCAGCTTCTCCACAGGGACGGGCGAGCAGTACTTC.

In its sample, this clonotype was seen many times. The chain has TRBV25-1 and TRBJ1-1, with D tentatively TRBD1 (5 bases). Germline V gene lookup returns CDR1 MGHDK and CDR2 SYGVNS. Deletions cut 2 bases from V and 5 bases from J, with 12 bases between. The CDR3 is 14 amino acids. CDR3 nucleotide sequence: TGTGCCAGCAGTGAACCGCAGGGTCTAACTGAAGCTTTCTTT. Protein sequence: CASSEPQGLTEAFF.

Many counts were recorded for this clonotype. The chain has TRBV7-8 and TRBJ2-1; 7 nucleotides line up with TRBD1. The junction had 11 bases not matched to a gene; V was cut back by 6 bases and J by 12 bases. CDR1 and CDR2 (germline): SGHVS, FQNEAQ. This CDR3 is 13 amino acids long. CDR3 residues: CASRPTGVGVQFF. CDR3 bases: TGTGCCAGCAGGCCTACAGGGGTTGGCGTGCAGTTCTTC.

Of note for this clonotype: This may be a read error: a much more frequent sequence differs by one nucleotide. V is TRBV5-1 and J is TRBJ1-2; 7 positions match TRBD1. CDR3 length: 16 residues. Germline values: CDR1 SGHRS, CDR2 YFSETQ. V lost 0 bases and J lost 6; bases outside the gene matches: 11. As DNA, the CDR3 is TGCGCCAGCAGCTTGGCTGTGACAGGGACGAACGATGGCTACACCTTC. It codes for CASSLAVTGTNDGYTF.

As for this clonotype: A much larger clone lies a single base off, so this may be a read error. The chain carries TRBV11-2 and TRBJ1-1; the D is unclear. The V end was cut by 2 bases, the J end by 4 bases, with 20 bases between. The CDR3 has 17 residues. The germline CDR1 and CDR2 sequences are SGHAT and FQNNGV. CDR3 sequence (DNA): TGTGCCAGCAGCTTAATGGGCCGTTTGGGTGTGAGCACTGAAGCTTTCTTT. It translates to CASSLMGRLGVSTEAFF.

CDR3 coding DNA: TGTGCCAGCAGTTTTGGGACCATGGGAGAGACCCAGTACTTC. Translation: CASSFGTMGETQYF. The chain links TRBV12-3 or TRBV12-4 to TRBJ2-5, with D possibly called TRBD1 or TRBD2 (5 bases each). The CDR3 runs to 14 residues. V lost 3 bases and J lost 4, with 12 bases in between.